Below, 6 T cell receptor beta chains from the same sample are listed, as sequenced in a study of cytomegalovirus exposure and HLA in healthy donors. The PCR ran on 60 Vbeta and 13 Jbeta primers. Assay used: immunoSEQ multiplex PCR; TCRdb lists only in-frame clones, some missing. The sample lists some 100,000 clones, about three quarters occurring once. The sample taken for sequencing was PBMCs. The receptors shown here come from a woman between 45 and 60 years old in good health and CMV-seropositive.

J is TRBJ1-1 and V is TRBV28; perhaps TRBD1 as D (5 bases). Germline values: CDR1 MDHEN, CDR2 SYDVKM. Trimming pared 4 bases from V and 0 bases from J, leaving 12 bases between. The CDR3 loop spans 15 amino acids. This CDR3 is CASSSWGGLNTEAFF. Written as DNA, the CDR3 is TGTGCCAGCAGTTCTTGGGGGGGGTTGAACACTGAAGCTTTCTTT.

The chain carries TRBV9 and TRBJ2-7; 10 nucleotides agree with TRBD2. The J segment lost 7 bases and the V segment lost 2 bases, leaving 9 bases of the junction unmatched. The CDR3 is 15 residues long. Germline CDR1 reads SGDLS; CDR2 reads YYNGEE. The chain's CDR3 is CASSVTSGPGGEQYF. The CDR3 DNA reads TGTGCCAGCAGCGTGACTAGCGGGCCCGGGGGAGAGCAGTACTTC.

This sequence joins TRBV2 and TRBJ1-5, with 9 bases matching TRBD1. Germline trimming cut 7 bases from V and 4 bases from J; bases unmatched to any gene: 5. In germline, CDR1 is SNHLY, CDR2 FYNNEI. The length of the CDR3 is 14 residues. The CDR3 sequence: CASTGQGRNQPQHF. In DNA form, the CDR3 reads TGTGCCAGCACTGGACAGGGGAGGAATCAGCCCCAGCATTTT. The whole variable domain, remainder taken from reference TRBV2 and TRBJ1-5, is EPEVTQTPSHQVTQMGQEVILRCVPISNHLYFYWYRQILGQKVEFLVSFYNNEISEKSEIFDDQFSVERPDGSNFTLKIRSTKLEDSAMYFCASTGQGRNQPQHFGDGTRLSIL.

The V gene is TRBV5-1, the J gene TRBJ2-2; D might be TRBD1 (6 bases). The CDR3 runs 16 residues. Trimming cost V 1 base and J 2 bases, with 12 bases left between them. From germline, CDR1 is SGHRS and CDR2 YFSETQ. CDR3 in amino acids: CASSLRTGSNTGELFF. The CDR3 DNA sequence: TGCGCCAGCAGCTTGCGTACAGGGAGCAACACCGGGGAGCTGTTTTTT.

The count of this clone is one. As DNA, the CDR3 is TGTGCCAGCAGCGCGACCGACAGCCTCAATGAGCAGTTCTTC. Its translation: CASSATDSLNEQFF. V usage is TRBV5-6 and J usage is TRBJ2-1; tentative D call: TRBD1 (5 bases). Between the trimmed V and J ends, which lost 4 bases and 6 bases, there was a span of 14 bases. There are 14 residues in the CDR3. CDR1 is SGHDT and CDR2 is YYEEEE in the germline V gene. Full variable domain (outside the CDR3, taken from reference TRBV5-6 and TRBJ2-1): DAGVTQSPTHLIKTRGQQVTLRCSPKSGHDTVSWYQQALGQGPQFIFQYYEEEERQRGNFPDRFSGHQFPNYSSELNVNALLLGDSALYLCASSATDSLNEQFFGPGTRLTVL.

The CDR3 reads CASSSQGTSGRSDTQYF. CDR3 bases: TGCGCCAGCAGCTCGCAAGGGACTAGCGGGAGGTCAGATACGCAGTATTTT. V and J are TRBV5-1 and TRBJ2-3; TRBD2 agrees at 15 bases. The CDR3 loop spans 17 amino acids. V lost 3 bases to trimming and J lost 4 bases; unmatched junction nucleotides: 6. Germline V gives CDR1 SGHRS, CDR2 YFSETQ.